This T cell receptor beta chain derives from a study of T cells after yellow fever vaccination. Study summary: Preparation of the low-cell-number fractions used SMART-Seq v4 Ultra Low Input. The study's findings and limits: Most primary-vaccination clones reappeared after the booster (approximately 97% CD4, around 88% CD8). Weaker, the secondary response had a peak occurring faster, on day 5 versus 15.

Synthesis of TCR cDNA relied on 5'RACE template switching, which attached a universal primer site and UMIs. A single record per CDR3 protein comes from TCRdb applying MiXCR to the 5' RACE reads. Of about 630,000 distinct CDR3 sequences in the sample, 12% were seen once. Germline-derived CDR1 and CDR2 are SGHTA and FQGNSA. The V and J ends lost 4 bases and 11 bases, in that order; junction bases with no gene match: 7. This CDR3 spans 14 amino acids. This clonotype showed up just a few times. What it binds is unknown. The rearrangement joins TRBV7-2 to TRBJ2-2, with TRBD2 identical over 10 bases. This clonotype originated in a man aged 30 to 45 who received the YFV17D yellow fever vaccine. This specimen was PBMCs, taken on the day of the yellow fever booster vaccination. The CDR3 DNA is TGTGCCAGCAGCTACACTAGCGGGATTGGAGAGCTGTTTTTT. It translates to CASSYTSGIGELFF.